What follows is one T cell receptor (beta chain) and its context. Germline loops: CDR1 SGHTS, CDR2 YDEGEE. The V and J ends lost 0 bases and 4 bases respectively, with 16 bases between them. The CDR3 totals 16 residues. The entry originates in a study of shared clonotypes between healthy human individuals. Deep-level running was used for the assay. TCRdb keeps only in-frame clones here, not all; method: immunoSEQ multiplex PCR. The table lists millions of clones, 85% to 95% of them singletons, with 0.3% to 0.4% in the top ten. The receptor's source is a man between 18 and 29 years old in good health. Some clones in this sample may be carry-over from other donors' samples. The sequencing sample was made of naive CD4+ T cells from PBMCs. Subset noted: CD45RA+ positively selected. The chain joins TRBV5-8 to TRBJ1-2, with D perhaps TRBD1 (5 bases). CDR3 sequence reads: CASSLDGAARSYGYTF. In DNA form, the CDR3 reads TGTGCCAGCAGCTTGGACGGGGCGGCGAGGTCCTATGGCTACACCTTC.